This T cell receptor (beta chain) was captured in a study of blood T cell repertoires in COVID-19 (dated by TCRdb to 2018 to 2020). Study-wide context: Samples from collaborators originated in the United States, Italy and Spain and spanned both the acute and convalescent phases of COVID-19. The prospective study material was composed of cDNA or gDNA derived from T cells, B-cell-depleted T cells, or PBMCs. The dataset comprised deeply sampled blood TCRbeta repertoires from subjects exposed to, actively infected with, or recovered from COVID-19. The repertoires were made available in a free public database intended to serve as a resource for research on the immune response to SARS-CoV-2. The samples were drawn from two sources: the first 160 participants of the ongoing ImmuneRACE study, and over 1,000 subjects contributed by 6 global collaborators. Sample metadata almost always included a de-identified subject ID, COVID-19 status, age in years and sex. Where available, HLA class I and class II types were taken from metadata supplied by the sample provider and were not determined by assay-based typing. The study at large found these results: Clinical and demographic metadata were provided uncurated, with the amount varying by source and participant.

The CDR1 and CDR2 encoded by the germline V gene are MDHEN and SYDVKM. Trimming removed 7 bases from V and 1 base from J, leaving 14 bases between the germline ends. Its CDR3 holds 14 amino acids, cysteine through phenylalanine. CDR3 DNA is the only sequence kept; it has 42 bases, read in frame from the first base. As concerns this clone: The antigen it recognizes is unknown. No qualities accompany the bases; no much larger clone lies one base away.

TCRbeta CDR3 regions were amplified from genomic DNA by means of the immunoSEQ Assay, a bias-controlled multiplex PCR. Per the source publication's procedure: Nucleated cell counts per sample were estimated from amplification of reference gene primers within the assay. To quantify the absolute abundance of each unique TCRbeta CDR3 rearrangement, sequence reads were collapsed and filtered. For each sample, productive Simpson clonality was calculated by taking the square root of Simpson's diversity index across productive rearrangements. TCRdb took this table from immuneACCESS and kept in-frame rearrangements with V and J called. Such tables lack part of the clones; where checked against another copy, unresolved V genes explain under half of the gap, and the rest is unexplained. Clonal size and the V and J genes are those of that table, whereas D and trimming came from the DNA. Counted in this sample were hundreds of thousands of clones; approximately 88% of them appeared once. The top ten clonotypes cover around an eighth of the sample.

In Seattle, one collaborating source enrolled patients while the infection was active and tracked those patients longitudinally over the course of disease. The collaborating institutions used their own protocols to collect whole blood in K2EDTA tubes. Collaborator samples were shipped for TCRbeta analysis as frozen whole blood, isolated PBMCs, or DNA extracted from either sample type. The source material was peripheral blood. Here the chain combines TRBV28 and TRBJ2-7; TRBD1 is perhaps the D gene, given 6 matching bases. The sequence was collected from a woman between 45 and 65 years old with COVID-19, enrolled during active disease. At the DNA level, the sequence is TGTGCCAGCACCACAGGGTTGTGGTCCTACGAGCAGTACTTC. Translated, this gives CASTTGLWSYEQYF.